This T cell receptor beta chain came from a study of CD8+ T cells in alopecia areata. Overall study: Those patients who were treated received oral tofacitinib, which was given at 5 to 10 mg twice daily for moderate-to-severe alopecia areata.

As concerns this clone: The antigen remains undetermined.

Trimming removed 1 base at V and 0 bases at J, with 6 bases between. This CDR3 region has 14 residues. Germline loops: CDR1 GTSNPN, CDR2 SVGIG (reference sequence). cDNA prepared by RNA extraction and subsequent reverse transcription served as the template for sequencing. Data came from immunoSEQ multiplex PCR; TCRdb stores just in-frame clones and leaves some out. The data hold 90,000 to 100,000 clones, with approximately 42% observed a single time. Study-level points and caveats: Relative to normal scalp, lesional scalp, especially alopecia totalis/universalis, showed higher clonality. Scalp sample sequencing also detects resident alphabeta T cells of normal skin.

The rearrangement uses TRBV30 and TRBJ2-2, with D hard to call. Sequenced sample: CD4+ T cells sorted from blood. This TCR came from a human donor with alopecia areata. CDR3 residues: CAWSGLTNTGELFF. CDR3 in DNA: TGTGCCTGGAGTGGTCTTACGAACACCGGGGAGCTGTTTTTT. The entire variable domain, with the rest obtained from reference TRBV30 and TRBJ2-2, is as follows: SQTIHQWPATLVQPVGSPLSLECTVEGTSNPNLYWYRQAAGRGLQLLFYSVGIGQISSEVPQNLSASRPQDRQFILSSKKLLLSDSGFYLCAWSGLTNTGELFFGEGSRLTVL.